This is a list of T cell receptor beta chains from one sample in a study of blood T cell repertoires in COVID-19. Sequencing used immunoSEQ multiplex PCR; TCRdb keeps in-frame clones, though not all of them. The sample yields 250,000 to 350,000 clones, about four fifths seen once. The sample taken for sequencing was peripheral blood. Receptors were obtained from a human donor with COVID-19, enrolled during active disease. The donor label of this sample is uncertain. Both conserved end residues are part of each CDR3. Expanded clones get a size class; other rows say once, few or many, or leave the size out.

j_call	clone_size	v_call	cdr3_aa
TRBJ1-4	once	TRBV28	CASLLDGGSEKLFF
TRBJ2-5	.	TRBV7-8	CASSPFVTGVETQYF
TRBJ1-3	.	TRBV6-5	CASSYSSFSSGNTIYF
TRBJ2-5	.	TRBV28	CASSPGTSGYQETQYF
TRBJ2-5	.	TRBV9	CASSVGASGRPRETQYF
TRBJ2-5	.	TRBV6-5	CASSYDSIQETQYF
TRBJ2-3	many	TRBV9	CASSVGPAGDTQYF
TRBJ2-1	.	TRBV28	CASSLQGLAGGDEQFF
TRBJ1-2	once	TRBV25-1	CASSEYGDSNYGYTF
TRBJ1-1	.	TRBV5-1	CASSPLGVDTEAFF
TRBJ2-1	.	TRBV5-6	CASKPGLAFNEQFF
TRBJ1-2	many	TRBV5-6	CASSFTPTQPYGYTF
TRBJ2-2	once	TRBV19	CASTRRGQLANTGELFF
TRBJ1-2	.	TRBV7-9	CASSLVGDRENYGYTF
TRBJ1-3	.	TRBV28	CASSLDRVQGNTIYF
TRBJ2-2	few	TRBV7-2	CASSPGQGAGELFF
TRBJ2-7	.	TRBV20-1	CSASSVSSGISYEQYF
TRBJ1-1	.	TRBV5-6	CASSLPRADTEAFF
TRBJ2-3	.	TRBV7-2	CASTLGLAAATDTQYF
TRBJ1-3	.	TRBV18	CASSPNRASSGNTIYF
TRBJ2-1	few	TRBV11-2	CASSFTGGQLFNEQFF
TRBJ2-3	.	TRBV7-2	CASSARDTQYF
TRBJ2-4	once	TRBV30	CASQPLSVSGIQYF
TRBJ2-7	.	TRBV4-2	CASSQDGASGSREQYF
TRBJ1-2	.	TRBV10-3	CAISEKDRPANYGYTF
TRBJ1-5	once	TRBV2	CASSENSYSNQPQHF
TRBJ2-4	.	TRBV11-2	CASSLTIDPPRARPNIQYF
TRBJ1-5	.	TRBV19	CAGGGSGTGGNQPQHF
TRBJ1-5	.	TRBV20-1	CSASVQPQHF
TRBJ2-1	few	TRBV5-4	CASSAQGAQGNEQFF
TRBJ2-7	few	TRBV30	CAWSVKREVHEQYF
TRBJ1-3	.	TRBV28	CASSSTLDRISGNTIYF
TRBJ1-1	.	TRBV5-5	CASSFDTNTEAFF
TRBJ1-2	.	TRBV3-1/TRBV3-2	CASSQDVRVGYGYTF
TRBJ2-2	many	TRBV6-4	CASSEAGQGDLGELFF
TRBJ1-5	.	TRBV30	CAWSPRGDQPQHF
TRBJ1-5	.	TRBV5-5	CASSPRDIGQPQHF
TRBJ1-1	.	TRBV11-2	CASSLGLQVINTEAFF
TRBJ2-1	once	TRBV7-2	CASSPSGSSYNEQFF
TRBJ2-7	.	TRBV6-6	CASSYPGQGSYEQYF